Shown below are 14 T cell receptor beta chains from a single sample sequenced in a study of CD8 T cells in ankylosing spondylitis. Points from the study as a whole: Seven to nine highly homologous variants made up a TCR beta motif that seemed to typify ankylosing spondylitis blood.

One entry per CDR3 protein results from TCRdb running MiXCR on the 5' RACE reads. This table has around 770,000 distinct CDR3 sequences, under 20% appearing once. Their target antigens are unknown. Sequenced: blood, either unsorted or a sorted T cell fraction (not recorded which). All receptors come from a male donor with ankylosing spondylitis.

J is TRBJ2-1 and V is TRBV7-3; TRBD2 might be the D (5 bases). CDR3 length equals 13 residues. Germline CDR1 and CDR2: SGHTA and FQGTGA. Trimming left V 0 bases short and J 7 bases short, with 7 bases between. CDR3 coding DNA: TGTGCCAGCAGCTTAACGAGGGAAAATGAGCAGTTCTTC. It specifies CASSLTRENEQFF. The full variable domain, its missing parts supplied by reference TRBV7-3 and TRBJ2-1, is GAGVSQTPSNKVTEKGKYVELRCDPISGHTALYWYRQSLGQGPEFLIYFQGTGAADDSGLPNDRFFAVRPEGSVSTLKIQRTERGDSAVYLCASSLTRENEQFFGPGTRLTVL.

V usage is TRBV5-1 and J usage is TRBJ1-1; 7 positions match TRBD1. V was pared by 0 bases and J by 5 bases, with 7 bases of the junction left unmatched. Looked up from germline, CDR1 is SGHRS and CDR2 is YFSETQ. The CDR3 consists of 15 residues. DNA of the CDR3: TGCGCCAGCAGCTTGGGATCGACAGGGTATACTGAAGCTTTCTTT. Amino acid sequence: CASSLGSTGYTEAFF.

For this clonotype: This may arise from a read error, as a much more abundant clone is one base away. This sequence joins TRBV7-2 and TRBJ2-7; 13 bases map to TRBD2. Germline V gene sequence: CDR1 SGHTA, CDR2 FQGNSA. Losses at the gene ends were 7 bases for V and 2 bases for J; bases not matched to a gene: 2. This CDR3 spans 14 amino acids. The CDR3 here is CASKGTSGAYEQYF. The CDR3 DNA is TGTGCCAGCAAAGGGACTAGCGGGGCCTACGAGCAGTACTTC.

This chain links TRBV15 with TRBJ2-7, with D possibly TRBD1 on 5 matching bases. The CDR3 has 12 amino acids. V was cut by 6 bases and J by 4 bases, with 10 bases left in between. Germline V gene sequence: CDR1 LNHNV, CDR2 YYDKDF (reference sequence). CDR3 region: CATRQDTYEQYF. CDR3 bases: TGTGCCACCAGACAGGATACGTACGAGCAGTACTTC.

In this sample, this clonotype turned up a few times. V and J are TRBV18 and TRBJ2-7; TRBD1 aligns across 7 bases. CDR1 KGHSH and CDR2 LQKENI come from the germline V gene. The CDR3 loop spans 16 amino acids. V dropped 0 bases and J dropped 2; count of bases not matched to a gene: 7. The CDR3 DNA reads as TGTGCCAGCTCACCACCATGGGGACAGCAAGCCTACGAGCAGTACTTC. It yields the protein CASSPPWGQQAYEQYF.

The chain links TRBV11-3 to TRBJ2-1, with 8 bases matching TRBD1. Per the germline V gene, CDR1 is SGHNT and CDR2 is YENEEA. Germline trimming cut 2 bases from V and 0 bases from J; bases unmatched to any gene: 6. This CDR3 region has 17 residues. The DNA for the CDR3 is TGTGCCAGCAGCTTAATGCGGACAGGGCGCTCCTACAATGAGCAGTTCTTC. Protein sequence: CASSLMRTGRSYNEQFF.

This clonotype was detected ten times or more. This sequence joins TRBV12-3 or TRBV12-4 and TRBJ1-2; possibly TRBD1 for D (6 bases). The CDR3 consists of 14 residues. The V end was cut by 6 bases, the J end by 4 bases, with 15 bases between. The CDR3 sequence is CASSYPDSPYGYTF. The CDR3 bases are TGTGCCAGCAGCTACCCGGACAGTCCCTATGGCTACACCTTC.

The J gene is TRBJ2-7, the V gene TRBV5-6; a weak D match, TRBD2 (5 bases). V gave up 4 bases and J gave up 5 bases, with 19 bases separating them. Germline V gene lookup returns CDR1 SGHDT and CDR2 YYEEEE. The CDR3 totals 15 residues. The CDR3 DNA reads as TGTGCCAGCAGCCCCGGACTCCTCGAGGGAAACGAGCAGTACTTC. Residues: CASSPGLLEGNEQYF.

The chain couples TRBV18 to TRBJ2-1; either TRBD1 or TRBD2 may supply D (5 bases each). This CDR3 contains 12 residues. The germline CDR1 and CDR2 sequences are KGHSH and LQKENI. V lost 5 bases and J 7 bases, leaving 9 bases between the germline ends. CDR3 amino acids: CASSEGWNEQFF. In DNA, the CDR3 is TGTGCCAGCTCAGAGGGGTGGAATGAGCAGTTCTTC.

V usage is TRBV3-1 and J usage is TRBJ1-4, with 7 bases matching TRBD1. The CDR3 spans 15 residues. Germline V gene lookup returns CDR1 LGHDT and CDR2 YNNKEL (reference sequence). After removal of 6 bases from V and 7 bases from J, the junction contained 11 bases not matched to a gene. CDR3 sequence: CASSQRRGLREKLFF. In DNA, the CDR3 is TGTGCCAGCAGTCAAAGAAGGGGGCTGCGTGAAAAACTGTTTTTT.

This clonotype was seen a few times. The chain joins TRBV5-6 to TRBJ2-3; 10 bases agree with TRBD2. Germline V lookup: CDR1 SGHDT, CDR2 YYEEEE. V lost 0 bases and J lost 4; bases outside the gene matches: 2. CDR3 size: 15 residues. The CDR3 nucleotides read TGTGCCAGCAGCTTGGTGGGACTAGCGTCAGATACGCAGTATTTT. It codes for CASSLVGLASDTQYF.

The rearrangement uses TRBV25-1 and TRBJ2-5, with a possible D match to TRBD1 (5 bases). CDR1 is MGHDK and CDR2 is SYGVNS in the germline V gene. There are 13 residues in the CDR3. Trimming removed 3 bases from V and 5 bases from J, with 10 bases in between. The CDR3 DNA follows: TGTGCCAGCAGTGACGGCAGGGTGGAGACCCAGTACTTC. This sequence encodes CASSDGRVETQYF.

The V and J genes are TRBV27 and TRBJ2-3; either TRBD1 or TRBD2 may supply D (6 bases each). The V and J ends lost 6 bases and 1 base respectively, with 14 bases between them. The CDR3 extends over 15 amino acids. Per the germline V gene, CDR1 is MNHEY and CDR2 is SMNVEV (reference sequence). The CDR3 spells CASSWGRDGTDTQYF. CDR3 nucleotide sequence: TGTGCCAGCAGCTGGGGGCGGGATGGCACAGATACGCAGTATTTT.

This clonotype occurred many times. The J gene is TRBJ1-3, the V gene TRBV5-5; the D is unclear. Trimming stripped 6 bases from V and 1 base from J, with 17 bases between. The CDR3 spans 16 residues. Germline values: CDR1 SGHKS, CDR2 YYEKEE (reference sequence). The CDR3 loop reads CASTYNQAGSGNTIYF. CDR3 bases: TGTGCCAGCACCTATAATCAAGCGGGATCTGGAAACACCATATATTTT.